The entry that follows covers one TCR beta chain sequence. Its antigen is currently unknown. The sample belongs to a study of CXCR3-negative and CXCR3-positive naive CD8 T cells. General study findings and limits: Whereas memory cells differed, naive CXCR3-negative and CXCR3-positive cells shared similar TRBV-TRBJ usage.

The sorting of each CD8+ T cell subset was done in triplicate, at 250,000 to 300,000 cells each. Carrying UMI labels, the TRB cDNA libraries were prepared through 5' RACE. From the 5' RACE reads, TCRdb lists one entry per CDR3 protein and no DNA. The repertoire table contains around 47,000 distinct CDR3 sequences. The specimen sequenced was memory CD8+ T cells from blood. This clonotype was sampled from a human donor in good health. Some clones in this sample may be carry-over from other donors' samples.

The CDR3 region is CAYLDLGKTGDEQFF. The gene calls are TRBV30 and TRBJ2-1; the TCRdb call, TRBD1, lacks DNA for checking. CDR3 length: 15 residues. The germline V gene encodes CDR1 GTSNPN and CDR2 SVGIG (reference sequence).